The 16 T cell receptor beta chains below all came from one sample that was sequenced in a study of blood T cell repertoires in COVID-19. TCRdb's copy holds only in-frame clones and misses some; the assay was immunoSEQ multiplex PCR. The table includes a few hundred thousand clones, roughly 91% detected once. What was sequenced was PBMCs or T cells enriched from blood (not recorded which). The origin of the receptors is a woman aged 50 to 60 who had been exposed to COVID-19.

The chain links TRBV6-5 to TRBJ2-1, with no clear D. The ends were cut back, 5 bases at V and 0 bases at J, with 11 bases in the middle. This CDR3 has 15 residues. Per the germline V gene, CDR1 is MNHEY and CDR2 is SVGAGI. The CDR3 region is CASSHIRSSYNEQFF. In nucleotides, the CDR3 is TGTGCCAGCAGTCATATACGCAGCTCCTACAATGAGCAGTTCTTC.

V and J are TRBV30 and TRBJ2-2; unclear D gene. The CDR3 is made up of 14 amino acids. V lost 2 bases and J lost 2, with 9 bases in between. CDR1 is GTSNPN, CDR2 SVGIG, per germline (reference sequence). CDR3 nucleotide sequence: TGTGCCTGGAGTATGACACCCAACACCGGGGAGCTGTTTTTT. As protein: CAWSMTPNTGELFF.

This chain uses TRBV5-1 with TRBJ1-1, with D possibly TRBD1 on 6 matching bases. CDR3 size: 15 residues. Germline CDR1 is SGHRS and CDR2 is YFSETQ. V lost 3 bases, J lost 1 base, and 13 bases lay in between. The CDR3 DNA reads as TGCGCCAGCAGCTCCACTCCACAGGGGAACACTGAAGCTTTCTTT. Protein sequence: CASSSTPQGNTEAFF.

V is TRBV2 and J is TRBJ1-2; D might be TRBD1 (5 bases). The CDR3 spans 15 residues. Germline CDR1 is SNHLY and CDR2 is FYNNEI. The V and J ends lost 0 bases and 4 bases respectively, with 12 bases between them. The DNA for the CDR3 is TGTGCCAGCAGTGAAGCGCGGGGGGTAGGCTATGGCTACACCTTC. Residues: CASSEARGVGYGYTF.

V and J are TRBV27 and TRBJ2-3; 9 bases line up with TRBD2. CDR1 and CDR2 from the germline V gene are MNHEY and SMNVEV (reference sequence). This CDR3 contains 16 residues. The V segment lost 2 bases and the J segment 6 bases; nucleotides outside the gene matches: 9. CDR3 DNA sequence: TGTGCCAGCAGTTTAATCAGCGGGGGGCCCTGGGATACGCAGTATTTT. This gives the protein CASSLISGGPWDTQYF.

The chain recombines TRBV19 with TRBJ1-5, with no clear D. Germline assignment: CDR1 LNHDA and CDR2 SQIVND (reference sequence). V shed 3 bases and J shed 4 bases, with 13 bases lying between them. The CDR3 has 15 amino acids. The CDR3, as DNA: TGTGCCAGTAGTATTCTCCTTGCCAGTAATCAGCCCCAGCATTTT. Its translation is CASSILLASNQPQHF.

Only a few counts were recorded for this clone. CDR3 DNA: TGTGCCAGCAGTTTATTTAGGAGGGTTGATGAAAAACTGTTTTTT. This encodes CASSLFRRVDEKLFF. The rearrangement links TRBV28 to TRBJ1-4; D call uncertain. The germline V and J ends were trimmed by 1 base and 6 bases, with 12 bases remaining between them. The CDR3 runs to 15 residues. Germline V CDR1 and CDR2: MDHEN, SYDVKM.

A word on this clone: Other DNA sequences within the sample encode an identical CDR3. The CDR3 loop reads CASSSRQSSYNEQFF. CDR3 in DNA: TGTGCCAGCAGTTCTAGACAGAGCTCCTACAATGAGCAGTTCTTC. The V call is TRBV27, the J call TRBJ2-1, with a tentative D call TRBD1 (5 bases). V lost 4 bases to trimming and J lost 0 bases, with 10 bases between them. Germline V gives CDR1 MNHEY, CDR2 SMNVEV (reference sequence). The CDR3 spans 15 residues.

The chain recombines TRBV28 with TRBJ1-5; D possibly corresponds to TRBD1 (6 bases). Germline-derived CDR1 and CDR2 are MDHEN and SYDVKM. V was trimmed by 5 bases and J by 7 bases, leaving 12 bases between them. CDR3 length: 13 residues. In DNA, the CDR3 is TGTGCCAGCAGTGCATCCAGGGGACAGCCCCAGCATTTT. As protein: CASSASRGQPQHF. Variable domain in full (rest from reference TRBV28 and TRBJ1-5): DVKVTQSSRYLVKRTGEKVFLECVQDMDHENMFWYRQDPGLGLRLIYFSYDVKMKEKGDIPEGYSVSREKKERFSLILESASTNQTSMYLCASSASRGQPQHFGDGTRLSIL.

This clone was counted once. This rearrangement joins TRBV9 to TRBJ2-3, with 8 positions matching TRBD2. The J segment lost 4 bases and the V segment lost 2 bases, leaving 3 bases of the junction unmatched. This CDR3 region has 14 residues. The germline CDR1 and CDR2 sequences are SGDLS and YYNGEE. The CDR3 region has the DNA TGTGCCAGCAGCGTGAACGGGGGGGCAGATACGCAGTATTTT. Translation gives CASSVNGGADTQYF.

This rearrangement joins TRBV11-1 to TRBJ2-3, with 8 bases aligning to TRBD2. The CDR3 length is 14 residues. Germline loops: CDR1 SGHAT, CDR2 FQDESV (reference sequence). Germline trimming cut 6 bases from V and 3 bases from J; bases unmatched to any gene: 5. The CDR3 DNA reads as TGTGCCAGCAGACATAGCGGGGAAACAGATACGCAGTATTTT. The encoded protein is CASRHSGETDTQYF.

The chain uses TRBV5-1 and TRBJ1-2, with 7 bases aligning to TRBD1. The CDR3 is 15 residues long. CDR1 and CDR2 from the germline V gene are SGHRS and YFSETQ. V shed 0 bases, J shed 8 bases, and the junction held 10 bases outside the gene matches. CDR3 loop: CASSLAEWQGVGYTF. CDR3 nucleotide sequence: TGCGCCAGCAGCTTGGCCGAATGGCAGGGGGTCGGCTACACCTTC.

The genes are TRBV7-2 and TRBJ2-7, with D possibly being TRBD2 (6 bases). Germline V gene data show CDR1 as SGHTA and CDR2 as FQGNSA. The CDR3 is 19 amino acids. V was pared by 0 bases and J by 1 base, with 22 bases between. DNA of the CDR3: TGTGCCAGCAGCTTAGCGTTGGTTGGGCGGGGCGGTGATTCCTACGAGCAGTACTTC. This codes for CASSLALVGRGGDSYEQYF.

The chain combines TRBV7-8 with TRBJ2-7; no firm D call. Germline CDR1 SGHVS, CDR2 FQNEAQ. V was shortened by 5 bases and J by 0 bases, with 14 bases between the two germline ends. The CDR3 covers 15 residues. The CDR3 loop reads CASSLGGSYSYEQYF. For the CDR3, the DNA is TGTGCCAGCAGCCTTGGCGGATCCTACTCCTACGAGCAGTACTTC.

The chain links TRBV19 to TRBJ2-1; 7 positions match TRBD2. This CDR3 is 16 amino acids long. The V segment lost 3 bases and the J segment 2 bases; nucleotides outside the gene matches: 7. Germline assignment: CDR1 LNHDA and CDR2 SQIVND (reference sequence). The CDR3 DNA follows: TGTGCCAGTAGTATTTGGGGGGGGTCGACCTACAATGAGCAGTTCTTC. It specifies CASSIWGGSTYNEQFF.

The chain is built from TRBV7-2 and TRBJ1-2; 7 bases match TRBD1. Per germline, CDR1 SGHTA and CDR2 FQGNSA. CDR3 size: 16 residues. After removal of 5 bases from V and 7 bases from J, the junction contained 16 bases not matched to a gene. The CDR3 DNA reads TGTGCCAGCAGCAGAGACAGGGCTTCGCCGGGTGGTGGCTACACCTTC. It yields the protein CASSRDRASPGGGYTF.